This T cell receptor beta chain was sequenced during a study of OX40 agonist ivuxolimab in advanced cancers. As for the study more broadly: Ivuxolimab, which targeted the costimulatory receptor OX40 (CD134), was an agonistic, fully human IgG2 monoclonal antibody. Intravenous ivuxolimab was administered to patients every 2 weeks at six dose levels: 0.01, 0.1, 0.3, 1.5, 3 and 10 mg/kg. Of the 50 to 55 patients in dose escalation, about 20 had hepatocellular carcinoma, roughly 15 had melanoma, 9 had renal cell carcinoma and 9 had head and neck cancer. A male proportion of around 81% and a mean age of 60 years, ranging from about 23 to 90, were recorded for the dose-escalation cohort. Patients were allowed to have had prior anti-PD-1, anti-PD-L1 or anti-CTLA-4 therapy, and approximately 43% of the dose-escalation patients had previously received checkpoint inhibitors. Three dose-escalation patients achieved partial responses, one with hepatocellular carcinoma and two with cutaneous melanoma. The purpose of peripheral TCRbeta sequencing was to test whether ivuxolimab changed TCR sequence diversity and led to clonal T-cell expansion. The paper describes the monotherapy dose-escalation part (N = 52 patients) of the phase I trial of ivuxolimab.

Genomic DNA was extracted from sorted cells for sequencing of the TCRbeta CDR3 region. The immunoSEQ Assay was used for sequencing of TCRbeta CDR3 regions. This immuneACCESS table, as held by TCRdb, lists in-frame sequences with V and J called but not all clones. Of the missing ones, under half trace to an unresolved V gene in checked studies; the others have no known cause. The sample table holds about 77,000 clones, of which 80% to 90% were seen once. Around 6.5% of the sample is in the top ten clones. Patients with a history of autoimmune disease or receiving systemic immunosuppression were excluded from the trial. Peripheral blood for TCR sequencing was collected from all dose cohorts at baseline, on cycle 4 day 1, and on cycle 7 day 1. Samples were obtained from an open-label, multicenter, first-in-human phase I dose-escalation trial of ivuxolimab. Adults with locally advanced or metastatic head and neck squamous cell, hepatocellular, melanoma or renal cell carcinoma were enrolled in the trial. CD4+ and CD8+ T cells were sorted separately from peripheral blood before TCR sequencing.

Remarks on this clone: Its antigen remains undetermined. No much larger clone exists at a distance of one base, and base qualities are not known.

CDR1 is given as SNHLY and CDR2 as FYNNEI, both from the germline V gene. There are 12 amino acids in the CDR3, from cysteine to phenylalanine inclusive. Only the CDR3 portion is preserved as DNA: 36 bases, with reading frame beginning at the first base. Between the V and J ends, shortened by 4 bases and 5 bases respectively, the junction contains 8 bases. The study at large found these results: Partial responders in the 0.1-3.0 mg/kg groups had among the lowest normalized peripheral clonal expansion, especially among CD8+ T cells. At doses of 0.1 to 3.0 mg/kg, clonal expansion of both CD4+ and CD8+ T cells in blood was seen between baseline and week 6. After ivuxolimab, CD8+ T cells had more expanded clones than CD4+ T cells on average. The antigen specificity of the peripheral T cells that underwent clonal expansion was not determined. Low levels of normalized T-cell clonal expansion were also seen in some nonresponding patients.

The sequence was obtained from an adult with an advanced solid tumor such as melanoma, head and neck, liver or kidney cancer. The chain joins TRBV2 to TRBJ2-5; the D segment is perhaps TRBD1 or TRBD2, each sharing 5 matched bases. The specimen comprised CD4+ or CD8+ T cells sorted from blood, sampled in a trial of the OX40 agonist ivuxolimab. The CDR3 protein: CASSGEGETQYF. The DNA reads TGTGCCAGCAGTGGTGAGGGGGAGACCCAGTACTTC.